This T cell receptor (beta chain) stems from a study of blood T cell repertoires in COVID-19. Losses at the gene ends were 6 bases for V and 1 base for J; bases not matched to a gene: 8. The CDR3 sequence is 15 residues long. Germline V gene sequence: CDR1 SGHTA, CDR2 FQGNSA. In the study's own analysis: Amplifying reference gene primers gave estimates of nucleated cell counts. The data were produced by immunoSEQ multiplex PCR, yet TCRdb's version contains in-frame clones alone and is incomplete. V, J and clone size are taken as reported in that table, and D and trimming were inferred from the DNA itself. The repertoire has approximately 250,000 clones, 80% to 90% of them found once; the top ten carry just under 1%.

This sequence was found in a man aged 40-49 years with acute or convalescent COVID-19. The chain employs TRBV7-2 and TRBJ2-5, with 7 bases identical to TRBD1. The sequenced sample consisted of peripheral blood. CDR3 nucleotide sequence: TGTGCCAGCAGTCAAGACAGGGCCCTCCAAGAGACCCAGTACTTC. Protein product: CASSQDRALQETQYF.